The rows below give T cell receptor beta chains drawn from one sample of a study of identical twins. TCRdb analysed the 5' RACE reads with MiXCR anew, one entry per CDR3 protein. This table holds some 1,600,000 distinct CDR3 sequences, roughly 35% found once. Sequences were obtained from cord blood. The receptors were sampled from a newborn girl in good health. CDR3s include the opening cysteine and the closing phenylalanine or tryptophan. Fields, in order: V gene, J gene, D gene, clone size, CDR3 protein, CDR3 DNA. D genes are given only for firm matches. Clone size, where shown, is once, few, many, or a class for clones that have expanded.

v_gene: TRBV20-1
j_gene: TRBJ1-5
d_gene: TRBD1
abundance: NA
CDR3aa: CSASSGTGYGFSNQPQHF
CDR3nt: TGCAGTGCTAGCTCCGGGACAGGGTATGGGTTTAGCAATCAGCCCCAGCATTTT

v_gene: TRBV20-1
j_gene: TRBJ2-5
d_gene: TRBD2
abundance: few
CDR3aa: CSARRLAGLQETQYF
CDR3nt: TGCAGTGCCAGACGACTAGCGGGGCTCCAAGAGACCCAGTACTTC

v_gene: TRBV10-3
j_gene: TRBJ2-6
d_gene: TRBD1
abundance: NA
CDR3aa: CAISEQGAGANVLTF
CDR3nt: TGTGCCATCAGTGAGCAGGGGGCTGGGGCCAACGTCCTGACTTTC

v_gene: TRBV20-1
j_gene: TRBJ1-1
d_gene: TRBD1
abundance: NA
CDR3aa: CTVTGLNTEAFF
CDR3nt: TGCACTGTGACAGGGCTGAACACTGAAGCTTTCTTT

v_gene: TRBV7-2
j_gene: TRBJ2-1
d_gene: TRBD2
abundance: few
CDR3aa: CASSWGGLSYNEQFF
CDR3nt: TGTGCCAGCAGCTGGGGGGGACTCTCCTACAATGAGCAGTTCTTC

v_gene: TRBV20-1
j_gene: TRBJ2-5
d_gene: TRBD2
abundance: few
CDR3aa: CSASTMRLAGEETQYF
CDR3nt: TGCAGTGCTAGCACGATGAGACTAGCGGGGGAAGAGACCCAGTACTTC

v_gene: TRBV20-1
j_gene: TRBJ1-6
d_gene: NA
abundance: NA
CDR3aa: CSASDGDSPLHF
CDR3nt: TGCAGTGCTAGTGATGGGGATTCACCCCTCCACTTT

v_gene: TRBV25-1
j_gene: TRBJ1-2
d_gene: TRBD1
abundance: few
CDR3aa: CASSHGTGINYGYTF
CDR3nt: TGTGCCAGCAGTCACGGGACAGGGATCAACTATGGCTACACCTTC

v_gene: TRBV20-1
j_gene: TRBJ2-1
d_gene: TRBD2
abundance: few
CDR3aa: CSGGEGHGEQFF
CDR3nt: TGCAGTGGGGGGGAGGGCCACGGTGAGCAGTTCTTC

v_gene: TRBV5-1
j_gene: TRBJ2-1
d_gene: NA
abundance: NA
CDR3aa: CASSLEAGLSYNEQFF
CDR3nt: TGCGCCAGCAGCTTGGAGGCGGGACTCTCCTACAATGAGCAGTTCTTC